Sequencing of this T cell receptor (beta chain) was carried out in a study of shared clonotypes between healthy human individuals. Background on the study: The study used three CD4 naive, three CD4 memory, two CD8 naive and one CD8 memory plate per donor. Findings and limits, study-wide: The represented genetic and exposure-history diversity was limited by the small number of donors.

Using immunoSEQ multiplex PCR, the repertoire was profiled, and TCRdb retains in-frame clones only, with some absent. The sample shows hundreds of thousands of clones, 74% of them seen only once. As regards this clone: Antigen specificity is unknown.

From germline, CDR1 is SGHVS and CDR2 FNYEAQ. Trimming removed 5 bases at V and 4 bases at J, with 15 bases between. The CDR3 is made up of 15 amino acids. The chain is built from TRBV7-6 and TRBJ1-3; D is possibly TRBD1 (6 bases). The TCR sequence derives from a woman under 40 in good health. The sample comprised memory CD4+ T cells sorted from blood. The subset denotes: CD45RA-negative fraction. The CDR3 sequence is CASSRGGLKGNTIYF. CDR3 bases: TGTGCCAGCAGCCGGGGGGGGCTAAAGGGAAACACCATATATTTT.